This T cell receptor (beta chain) was captured by sequencing in a study of CD8+CD57+ T cells in acquired aplastic anemia. Template material for TCR beta VDJ and CDR3 profiling consisted of genomic DNA. TCRdb processed the reads anew with MiXCR; each CDR3 protein has one entry. Counted here are 400,000 to 600,000 distinct CDR3 sequences, about a third occurring once; the ten biggest clones make up 0.82%. The authors sequenced patients whose flow cytometry had shown CD8+CD57+ cell expansion. This clonotype was sampled from a human donor with aplastic anemia. Sequencing used sorted CD4+, CD8+, or CD8+CD57+ T cells (not recorded which) from PBMCs.

The CDR3 spells CATTGTGLNEQYF. The CDR3 coding sequence is TGTGCCACAACCGGGACAGGTTTGAACGAGCAGTACTTC. The chain recombines TRBV24-1 with TRBJ2-7; 8 bases align to TRBD1. The CDR3 is made up of 13 amino acids. Germline V gene data show CDR1 as KGHDR and CDR2 as SFDVKD. V was pared by 10 bases and J by 5 bases, with 9 bases of the junction left unmatched.